One T cell receptor beta chain is described in this entry. Its target is unknown. The source of the sample is a study of OX40 agonist ivuxolimab in advanced cancers. General study points: The authors did not determine the antigen specificity of the expanded peripheral T cells.

V lost 0 bases and J lost 5, with 11 bases in between. Germline V gives CDR1 KGHSH, CDR2 LQKENI. This CDR3 is 14 amino acids long. Method: immunoSEQ multiplex PCR; TCRdb's copy keeps in-frame clones and lacks some. The data contain approximately 66,000 clones, about 87% of them seen just once; the ten biggest clones take up around 0.53%. The V and J genes are TRBV18 and TRBJ2-7, with D possibly matching TRBD1 (5 bases). The sequence was obtained from an adult with an advanced solid tumor such as melanoma, head and neck, liver or kidney cancer. The source was CD4+ or CD8+ T cells sorted from blood, collected in a trial of the OX40 agonist ivuxolimab. Here the CDR3 reads CASSPPGVGDEQYF. CDR3 in DNA: TGTGCCAGCTCACCACCAGGGGTAGGGGACGAGCAGTACTTC.